This T cell receptor beta chain is from a study of read filtering for tumor transcriptome and immune sequencing. This clonotype was recorded many times. CDR3 length equals 14 residues. Between the trimmed V and J ends, which lost 0 bases and 4 bases, there was a span of 8 bases. Germline loops: CDR1 SGHAT, CDR2 FQNNGV. From about 400 ng of RNA, a library with molecular barcoded alpha/delta and beta/gamma adaptors was made. TCRdb re-analysed the reads in MiXCR, keeping a single row per CDR3 protein. The repertoire holds tens of thousands of distinct CDR3 sequences, with about an eighth as singletons. The chain recombines TRBV11-2 with TRBJ2-3; D may be TRBD1 or TRBD2 (5 bases each). Sequenced material: a population of CD138-negative cells sorted from bone marrow. This sequence was found in a donor aged 40 or over with multiple myeloma. CDR3 loop: CASSLDGAADTQYF. CDR3 nucleotide sequence: TGTGCCAGCAGCTTAGACGGGGCGGCAGATACGCAGTATTTT.